These 6 T cell receptor beta chains came from one sample sequenced in a study of human T cells and chemical hapten exposure. TCRdb processed the RACE reads anew with MiXCR; each CDR3 protein has one entry. The sample has under 450,000 distinct CDR3 sequences; approximately 5.1% are singletons. Noted time point: patch test 1, 2 weeks after DPC sensitization. As to treatment: therapeutic diphenylcyclopropenone sensitization with weekly scalp DPC. Source: whole blood, taken in connection with sensitization to the hapten diphenylcyclopropenone (DPC). The source of these receptors is a woman in her fifties or sixties with alopecia areata. Some clones in this sample may be carry-over from other donors' samples.

This clonotype was counted many times. The chain links TRBV29-1 to TRBJ2-7; D might be TRBD2 (6 bases). The CDR3 runs 13 residues. V lost 1 base, J lost 6 bases, and 13 bases lay in between. CDR1 and CDR2 (germline): SQVTM, ANQGSEA. Here the CDR3 reads CSVEGGRSGEQYF. CDR3 bases: TGCAGCGTTGAAGGAGGGAGGTCTGGCGAGCAGTACTTC.

This clonotype has ten or more counts. V and J are TRBV12-3 or TRBV12-4 and TRBJ1-1; TRBD1 agrees at 8 bases. The CDR3 is 17 amino acids. V was pared by 8 bases and J by 5 bases, with 19 bases of the junction left unmatched. CDR3 coding DNA: TGTGCCAGCGGGTCTTGGGGCAGGGGGCTTTCGTATACTGAAGCTTTCTTT. Translated: CASGSWGRGLSYTEAFF.

This clonotype was observed many times. The chain carries TRBV6-5 and TRBJ2-2, with TRBD2 as a possible D gene (5 bases). Looked up from germline, CDR1 is MNHEY and CDR2 is SVGAGI. Trimming shortened V by 0 bases and J by 7 bases, and 18 bases separated the two germline ends. The CDR3 contains 17 residues. CDR3 in amino acids: CASSYSSRGISIGELFF. The CDR3 nucleotides are TGTGCCAGCAGTTACTCGTCTAGAGGGATAAGCATCGGGGAGCTGTTTTTT.

This clonotype showed up just a few times. The V call is TRBV18, the J call TRBJ1-5; 7 bases map to TRBD1. The CDR3 spans 16 residues. V lost 4 bases to trimming and J lost 1 base; unmatched junction nucleotides: 7. Germline V lookup: CDR1 KGHSH, CDR2 LQKENI. The CDR3 DNA reads as TGTGCCAGCTCACTGGGACAGCCTGGGAGCAATCAGCCCCAGCATTTT. Its translation is CASSLGQPGSNQPQHF.

This clonotype was detected many times. The chain carries TRBV4-2 and TRBJ1-1; D remains unclear. Looked up from germline, CDR1 is LGHNA and CDR2 is YNFKEQ. The germline V and J ends were trimmed by 5 bases and 1 base, with 11 bases remaining between them. CDR3 size: 14 residues. CDR3 sequence (DNA): TGTGCCAGCAGCACAGAGATACGGAACACTGAAGCTTTCTTT. Amino acids: CASSTEIRNTEAFF.

On this clonotype: Just one base apart from a much larger clone, this may be a read error. V is TRBV28 and J is TRBJ1-1, with TRBD1 identical over 7 bases. Germline CDR1 reads MDHEN; CDR2 reads SYDVKM. This CDR3 region has 13 residues. DNA for the CDR3: TGTGCCAGCACTACAGGGGAACGCACTGAAGCTTCCTTT. As protein: CASTTGERTEASF. Full variable domain (missing parts from reference TRBV28 and TRBJ1-1): DVKVTQSSRYLVKRTGEKVFLECVQDMDHENMFWYRQDPGLGLRLIYFSYDVKMKEKGDIPEGYSVSREKKERFSLILESASTNQTSMYLCASTTGERTEASFGQGTRLTVV.